The 31 T cell receptor beta chains presented below share a single source sample, sequenced in a study of cytomegalovirus exposure and HLA in healthy donors. PCR primers comprised 60 Vbeta and 13 Jbeta primers. The protocol was immunoSEQ multiplex PCR, while the TCRdb copy is restricted to in-frame clones and leaves out a portion. The repertoire table contains over 40,000 clones. Sequences were obtained from PBMCs. These receptors were collected from a man aged 25 to 40 in good health and CMV-seronegative.

This chain joins TRBV5-1 and TRBJ2-1, with 15 bases identical to TRBD2. Looked up from germline, CDR1 is SGHRS and CDR2 is YFSETQ. V trimming: 7 bases; J trimming: 7 bases; junction bases outside the gene matches: 6. The CDR3 has 15 residues. CDR3 protein: CASRTSGGASNEQFF. The DNA of the CDR3 is TGCGCCAGCCGGACTAGCGGGGGGGCGTCGAATGAGCAGTTCTTC.

The chain has TRBV6-4 and TRBJ2-1; TRBD1 agrees at 7 bases. The CDR3 contains 14 residues. J gave up 8 bases and V 8 bases, and 12 bases lay outside the gene matches. Germline loops: CDR1 MRHNA, CDR2 SNTAGT. The CDR3 loop is CASRSDRDVDEQFF. The CDR3 DNA follows: TGTGCCAGCCGTAGTGACAGGGACGTGGATGAGCAGTTCTTC.

The rearrangement joins TRBV7-9 to TRBJ2-2; weak D call: TRBD1 (5 bases). V shed 11 bases and J shed 0 bases, with 22 bases lying between them. The CDR3 extends over 17 amino acids. Germline CDR1 reads SEHNR; CDR2 reads FQNEAQ (reference sequence). The CDR3 DNA reads as TGTGCCGGCGGCGGCGTCGTCGGACAACCGAACACCGGGGAGCTGTTTTTT. Its protein is CAGGGVVGQPNTGELFF.

V gene TRBV2 combines with J gene TRBJ2-1; 7 bases fit TRBD2. CDR1 SNHLY and CDR2 FYNNEI come from the germline V gene. J lost 6 bases, V lost 2 bases, and 7 bases had no gene match. This CDR3 has 15 residues. Here the CDR3 DNA reads TGTGCCAGCAGTGAAAGGGTTAGCGGGTTCAATGAGCAGTTCTTC. As protein: CASSERVSGFNEQFF.

J is TRBJ1-5 and V is TRBV6-1, with D possibly matching TRBD1 (5 bases). The V gene's germline CDR1 is MNHNS and CDR2 SASEGT. V was clipped by 7 bases and J by 4 bases, with 14 bases between them. This CDR3 spans 14 amino acids. The CDR3 here is CASTPGRENQPQHF. DNA of the CDR3: TGTGCCAGCACCCCGGGACGGGAGAATCAGCCCCAGCATTTT.

The rearrangement uses TRBV4-3 and TRBJ2-5, with TRBD2 identical over 7 bases. The CDR3 spans 15 residues. From germline, CDR1 is LGHNA and CDR2 YSLEER. After removal of 5 bases from V and 2 bases from J, the junction contained 8 bases not matched to a gene. CDR3 in amino acids: CASSTYGGKQETQYF. Written as DNA, the CDR3 is TGCGCCAGCAGCACTTACGGGGGGAAGCAAGAGACCCAGTACTTC.

Its frequency marks this clone as medium-sized. V is TRBV7-9 and J is TRBJ2-1; the D gene is possibly TRBD2 (6 bases). Per germline, CDR1 SEHNR and CDR2 FQNEAQ (reference sequence). The CDR3 extends over 17 amino acids. Trimming pared 1 base from V and 8 bases from J, leaving 21 bases between. CDR3 sequence: CASSLGRGSGVSDEQFF. In DNA, the CDR3 is TGTGCCAGCAGCTTAGGGAGGGGCTCCGGGGTATCCGATGAGCAGTTCTTC. Variable domain in full (rest from reference TRBV7-9 and TRBJ2-1): DTGVSQNPRHKITKRGQNVTFRCDPISEHNRLYWYRQTLGQGPEFLTYFQNEAQLEKSRLLSDRFSAERPKGSFSTLEIQRTEQGDSAMYLCASSLGRGSGVSDEQFFGPGTRLTVL.

The V gene is TRBV9, the J gene TRBJ2-7; 9 bases agree with TRBD1. Per the germline V gene, CDR1 is SGDLS and CDR2 is YYNGEE. V was clipped by 4 bases and J by 3 bases; unmatched bases: 11. The CDR3 totals 16 residues. The CDR3, as DNA: TGTGCCAGCAGCCCCCCTCCGGGACAGGGAGGCTACGAGCAGTACTTC. It is translated as CASSPPPGQGGYEQYF.

The V gene is TRBV18, the J gene TRBJ2-7; the match to TRBD1 covers 7 bases. Germline V gene lookup returns CDR1 KGHSH and CDR2 LQKENI. V dropped 0 bases and J dropped 0; count of bases not matched to a gene: 2. This CDR3 region has 15 residues. CDR3 loop: CASSPPGQPSYEQYF. The CDR3 DNA sequence: TGTGCCAGCTCACCACCGGGACAGCCCTCCTACGAGCAGTACTTC.

The chain joins TRBV6-1 to TRBJ1-2; no definite D call. CDR3 length: 14 residues. V gave up 6 bases and J gave up 7 bases, with 18 bases separating them. Germline lookup yields CDR1 MNHNS and CDR2 SASEGT. CDR3 sequence (DNA): TGTGCCAGCAGCCCCGTCGAGGAATCAGTTGGCTACACCTTC. As protein: CASSPVEESVGYTF.

The genes are TRBV6-5 and TRBJ1-3, with D possibly TRBD1 on 6 matching bases. Trimming pared 2 bases from V and 1 base from J, leaving 12 bases between. The length of the CDR3 is 16 residues. Germline-derived CDR1 and CDR2 are MNHEY and SVGAGI. The CDR3 loop reads CASSYAGGRSGNTIYF. In nucleotides, the CDR3 is TGTGCCAGCAGTTACGCGGGGGGCAGGTCTGGAAACACCATATATTTT.

V and J are TRBV30 and TRBJ1-5; no clear D. CDR1 and CDR2 from the germline V gene are GTSNPN and SVGIG (reference sequence). The CDR3 is 15 residues long. V lost 0 bases and J lost 0, with 9 bases in between. The CDR3 here is CAWSVGGHSNQPQHF. In DNA form, the CDR3 reads TGTGCCTGGAGTGTCGGTGGGCATAGCAATCAGCCCCAGCATTTT. Filled out from reference TRBV30 and TRBJ1-5, the complete variable domain reads SQTIHQWPATLVQPVGSPLSLECTVEGTSNPNLYWYRQAAGRGLQLLFYSVGIGQISSEVPQNLSASRPQDRQFILSSKKLLLSDSGFYLCAWSVGGHSNQPQHFGDGTRLSIL.

The gene calls are TRBV4-2 and TRBJ2-5; the D gene is possibly TRBD1 (5 bases). This CDR3 comprises 13 residues. Germline V gives CDR1 LGHNA, CDR2 YNFKEQ. V shed 0 bases and J shed 5 bases, with 7 bases lying between them. The CDR3 DNA reads TGTGCCAGCAGCCAAGAGCAGGGTGAGACCCAGTACTTC. Residues: CASSQEQGETQYF.

The rearrangement links TRBV7-9 to TRBJ2-1; possibly TRBD2 for D (6 bases). The V gene's germline CDR1 is SEHNR and CDR2 FQNEAQ (reference sequence). The CDR3 has 12 amino acids. The V and J ends lost 4 bases and 6 bases respectively, with 7 bases between them. As DNA, the CDR3 is TGTGCCAGCAGCTCGACTAGCAATGAGCAGTTCTTC. It translates to CASSSTSNEQFF. The complete variable domain, with remaining parts taken from reference TRBV7-9 and TRBJ2-1, reads DTGVSQNPRHKITKRGQNVTFRCDPISEHNRLYWYRQTLGQGPEFLTYFQNEAQLEKSRLLSDRFSAERPKGSFSTLEIQRTEQGDSAMYLCASSSTSNEQFFGPGTRLTVL.

This rearrangement joins TRBV7-2 to TRBJ2-3; 10 bases fit TRBD2. The CDR3 loop spans 18 amino acids. Trimming cost V 5 bases and J 0 bases; bases outside gene matches: 11. Germline CDR1 and CDR2: SGHTA and FQGNSA. The CDR3 sequence is CASSQRLAGVPSTDTQYF. CDR3 in DNA: TGTGCCAGCAGCCAAAGGCTAGCGGGAGTACCAAGCACAGATACGCAGTATTTT. Full variable domain (missing parts from reference TRBV7-2 and TRBJ2-3): GAGVSQSPSNKVTEKGKDVELRCDPISGHTALYWYRQSLGQGLEFLIYFQGNSAPDKSGLPSDRFSAERTGGSVSTLTIQRTQQEDSAVYLCASSQRLAGVPSTDTQYFGPGTRLTVL.

CDR3 bases: TGTGCCAGCAGTACCCCGACAGCCACTGAAGCTTTCTTT. It is translated as CASSTPTATEAFF. V usage is TRBV6-5 and J usage is TRBJ1-1; D may be TRBD1 (5 bases). Trimming stripped 5 bases from V and 4 bases from J, with 11 bases between. Germline V gene lookup returns CDR1 MNHEY and CDR2 SVGAGI. CDR3 length: 13 residues.

V and J are TRBV19 and TRBJ2-3; TRBD1 might be the D (5 bases). The length of the CDR3 is 14 residues. Germline V gives CDR1 LNHDA, CDR2 SQIVND (reference sequence). The V end was cut by 7 bases, the J end by 0 bases, with 11 bases between. CDR3 nucleotides: TGTGCCAGTAACCCCAGGGCTAGCACAGATACGCAGTATTTT. It yields the protein CASNPRASTDTQYF. The whole variable domain, filled in from reference TRBV19 and TRBJ2-3, reads DGGITQSPKYLFRKEGQNVTLSCEQNLNHDAMYWYRQDPGQGLRLIYYSQIVNDFQKGDIAEGYSVSREKKESFPLTVTSAQKNPTAFYLCASNPRASTDTQYFGPGTRLTVL.

This rearrangement joins TRBV19 to TRBJ2-7; the D gene is possibly TRBD2 (6 bases). This CDR3 spans 15 amino acids. V was cut by 5 bases and J by 0 bases, with 14 bases left in between. CDR1 is LNHDA and CDR2 is SQIVND in the germline V gene (reference sequence). In DNA form, the CDR3 reads TGTGCCAGTAGTGCCTTCGGCGGGGTCTCCTACGAGCAGTACTTC. Translated: CASSAFGGVSYEQYF.

V usage is TRBV6-1 and J usage is TRBJ2-2, with unresolved D. Per germline, CDR1 MNHNS and CDR2 SASEGT. Trimming cost V 3 bases and J 2 bases, with 10 bases left between them. This CDR3 is 15 amino acids long. This chain's CDR3 is CASSERAYNTGELFF. DNA of the CDR3: TGTGCCAGCAGTGAGAGAGCTTACAACACCGGGGAGCTGTTTTTT.

This chain joins TRBV4-3 and TRBJ1-3, with D perhaps matching TRBD1 (5 bases). Trimming shortened V by 4 bases and J by 0 bases, and 10 bases separated the two germline ends. The CDR3 has 15 residues. Germline CDR1 and CDR2: LGHNA and YSLEER. This CDR3 is CASSRGTDSGNTIYF. Written as DNA, the CDR3 is TGCGCCAGCAGCCGAGGGACTGACTCTGGAAACACCATATATTTT.

CDR3 bases: TGTGCCAGCAGCTCTCGAGGGGGCACCGGGGAGCTGTTTTTT. Translation gives CASSSRGGTGELFF. The chain couples TRBV7-7 to TRBJ2-2, with TRBD1 as a possible D gene (6 bases). Per germline, CDR1 SSHAT and CDR2 FNYEAQ (reference sequence). Trimming pared 4 bases from V and 4 bases from J, leaving 10 bases between. The CDR3 has 14 residues.

The chain recombines TRBV7-2 with TRBJ2-5; the match to TRBD2 covers 8 bases. The junction had 8 bases not matched to a gene; V was cut back by 5 bases and J by 0 bases. CDR1 and CDR2 from the germline V gene are SGHTA and FQGNSA. This CDR3 region has 16 residues. This CDR3 reads CASSGGPGGYQETQYF. The CDR3 DNA follows: TGTGCCAGCAGCGGGGGGCCGGGAGGGTACCAAGAGACCCAGTACTTC.

V and J are TRBV5-1 and TRBJ1-2; 9 bases are a match to TRBD1. The length of the CDR3 is 14 residues. J lost 2 bases, V lost 3 bases, and 2 bases had no gene match. Germline V CDR1 and CDR2: SGHRS, YFSETQ. CDR3 protein: CASSWDRDNYGYTF. As DNA, the CDR3 is TGCGCCAGCAGCTGGGACAGGGACAACTATGGCTACACCTTC.

The chain is built from TRBV13 and TRBJ1-6, with D tentatively TRBD1 (6 bases). The CDR3 covers 16 residues. Trimming removed 2 bases at V and 8 bases at J, with 16 bases between. Germline values: CDR1 PRHDT, CDR2 FYEKMQ (reference sequence). CDR3 in amino acids: CASSLWSPGAHSPLHF. CDR3 DNA: TGTGCCAGCAGCTTATGGTCGCCAGGGGCCCATTCACCCCTCCACTTT.

The chain employs TRBV18 and TRBJ2-3; D unresolved. CDR3 size: 14 residues. CDR1 and CDR2 (germline): KGHSH, LQKENI. Deletions cut 0 bases from V and 0 bases from J, with 4 bases between. The CDR3 region is CASSPPHSTDTQYF. The CDR3 DNA is TGTGCCAGCTCACCACCACATAGCACAGATACGCAGTATTTT.

The chain has TRBV7-6 and TRBJ2-3; D might be TRBD1 (6 bases). The CDR3 consists of 15 residues. The V gene's germline CDR1 is SGHVS and CDR2 FNYEAQ. The V end lost 4 bases, the J end lost 0 bases, and 11 bases lay between the germline ends. CDR3 in amino acids: CASSSGTTSTDTQYF. CDR3 coding DNA: TGTGCCAGCAGCTCTGGGACAACTAGCACAGATACGCAGTATTTT.

About this clone: At one of its ends the junction is not consistent with the germline gene, which may arise from a read error. The rearrangement uses TRBV4-1 and TRBJ2-1; D call uncertain. The CDR3 loop spans 17 amino acids. Per the germline V gene, CDR1 is MGHRA and CDR2 is YSYEKL. DNA for the CDR3: TGCGCCAGCAGCCAAGCCCAAGGCGGCGACTCCGACAATGAGCAGTTCTTC. Translating it yields CASSQAQGGDSDNEQFF.

This sequence joins TRBV29-1 and TRBJ2-1; 15 nucleotides line up with TRBD2. V lost 1 base, J lost 0 bases, and 1 base stayed unmatched. CDR1 is SQVTM and CDR2 is ANQGSEA in the germline V gene. The CDR3 covers 17 residues. The CDR3, as DNA: TGCAGCGTTGAAGGGACTAGCGGGAGGGCCTCCTACAATGAGCAGTTCTTC. This encodes CSVEGTSGRASYNEQFF.

The chain has TRBV4-2 and TRBJ1-1; D gene uncertain. From germline, CDR1 is LGHNA and CDR2 YNFKEQ. This CDR3 region has 15 residues. V lost 0 bases to trimming and J lost 2 bases, with 10 bases between them. CDR3 loop: CASSQDAGFNTEAFF. DNA for the CDR3: TGTGCCAGCAGCCAAGATGCGGGATTTAACACTGAAGCTTTCTTT.

The V call is TRBV10-3, the J call TRBJ1-1; 9 bases agree with TRBD1. The CDR3 extends over 14 amino acids. Germline CDR1 and CDR2: ENHRY and SYGVKD. V lost 8 bases and J lost 4; bases outside the gene matches: 8. CDR3: CAIGRTGVITEAFF. The CDR3 DNA follows: TGTGCCATCGGGAGGACAGGGGTTATCACTGAAGCTTTCTTT.

On this clone: A read error may account for a junction end that differs from germline. The rearrangement joins TRBV27 to TRBJ2-3, with TRBD2 matching over 8 bases. The CDR3 length is 16 residues. The germline gives CDR1 MNHEY, CDR2 SMNVEV (reference sequence). In nucleotides, the CDR3 is TGTGCCAGCAAGGCGTTCGGGCGGGAGGCCTGGGATAAGCAGTATTTT. Translating it yields CASKAFGREAWDKQYF.